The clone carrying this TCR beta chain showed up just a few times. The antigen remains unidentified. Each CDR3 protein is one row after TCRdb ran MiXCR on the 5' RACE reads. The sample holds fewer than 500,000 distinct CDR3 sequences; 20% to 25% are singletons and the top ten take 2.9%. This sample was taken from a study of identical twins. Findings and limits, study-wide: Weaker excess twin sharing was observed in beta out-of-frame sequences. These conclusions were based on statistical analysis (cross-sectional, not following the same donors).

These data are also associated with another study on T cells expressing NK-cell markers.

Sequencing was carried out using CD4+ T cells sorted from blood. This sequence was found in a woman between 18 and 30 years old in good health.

The CDR3 nucleotides are TGTGCCAGCTCATGGCTAGCGGGAGGGAACTCCTACAATGAGCAGTTCTTC. Its protein product is CASSWLAGGNSYNEQFF. The chain combines TRBV18 with TRBJ2-1; 12 bases agree with TRBD2. CDR3 size: 17 residues. CDR1 and CDR2 from the germline V gene are KGHSH and LQKENI. The J segment lost 0 bases and the V segment lost 5 bases, leaving 5 bases of the junction unmatched.